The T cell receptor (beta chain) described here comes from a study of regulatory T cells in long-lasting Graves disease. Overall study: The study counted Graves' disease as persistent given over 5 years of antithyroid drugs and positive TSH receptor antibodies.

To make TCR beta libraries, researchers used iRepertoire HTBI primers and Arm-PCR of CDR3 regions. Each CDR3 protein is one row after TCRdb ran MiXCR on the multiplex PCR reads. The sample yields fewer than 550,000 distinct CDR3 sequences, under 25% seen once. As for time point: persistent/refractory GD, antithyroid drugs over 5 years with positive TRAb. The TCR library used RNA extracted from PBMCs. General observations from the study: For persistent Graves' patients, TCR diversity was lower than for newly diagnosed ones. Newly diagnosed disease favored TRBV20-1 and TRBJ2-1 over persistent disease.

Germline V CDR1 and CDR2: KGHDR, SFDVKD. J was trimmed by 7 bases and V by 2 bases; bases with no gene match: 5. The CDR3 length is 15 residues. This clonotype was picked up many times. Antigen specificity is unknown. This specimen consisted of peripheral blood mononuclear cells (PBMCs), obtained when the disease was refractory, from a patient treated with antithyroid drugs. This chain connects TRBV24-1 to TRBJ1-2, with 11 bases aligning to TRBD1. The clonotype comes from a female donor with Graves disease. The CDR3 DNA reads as TGTGCCACCAGTGATTCAGGACAGGGGGCGCTTGGCTACACCTTC. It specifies CATSDSGQGALGYTF.